This T cell receptor beta chain was found in a study of T cell responses to AZD1222 COVID-19 vaccine. About the study: Pooled together were second doses at about 4 or about 12 weeks.

The study's findings and limits: Donor demographics were predominantly white British with a female majority; clonal diversity may be underestimated. Repertoire sampling happened only post peak T cell response. Once two AZD1222 doses were given, Spike-specific TCR breadth and depth went up.

About this clone itself: What it recognizes is unknown.

V shed 1 base, J shed 7 bases, and the junction held 3 bases outside the gene matches. This CDR3 is 13 amino acids long. CDR1 and CDR2 (germline): MNHNY, SVGAGI (reference sequence). Assay: immunoSEQ multiplex PCR; the TCRdb copy retains only in-frame clones and omits some. The top ten hold around 20% of the sample, which has 65,000 to 90,000 clones, 88% seen once. The material was peripheral blood, obtained on day 0 of AZD1222 vaccination. The chain joins TRBV6-6 to TRBJ1-1; TRBD1 matches 7 bases. The sequence derives from an adult in good health. The CDR3 here is CASSYFRDSEAFF. As DNA, the CDR3 is TGTGCCAGCAGTTACTTCCGGGACAGTGAAGCTTTCTTT.